A selection of T cell receptor beta chains follows, all from one sample in a study of cytomegalovirus exposure and HLA in healthy donors. Method: immunoSEQ multiplex PCR; TCRdb's copy keeps in-frame clones and lacks some. Of nearly 300,000 clones listed, 75% to 90% are singletons. The sequenced sample was PBMCs. The receptors stem from a middle-aged man in good health and CMV-seropositive. Each CDR3 is given with its conserved first and last residue. A D gene is named only where the DNA matches it firmly. Expanded clones are given a class, and other clones once, few, many or no size at all.

d_call j_call v_call clone_size cdr3_nt cdr3_aa
TRBD2 TRBJ2-5 TRBV7-2 once TGTGCCAGCAGCTTAGCGGGGACTAGCGGATTCCAAGAGACCCAGTACTTC CASSLAGTSGFQETQYF
. TRBJ1-1 TRBV6-5 . TGTGCCAGCAGTTACTCCCGTGCGGTTAATTCTGCCGAAGCTTTCTTT CASSYSRAVNSAEAFF
. TRBJ2-1 TRBV30 . TGTGCCTCTCCGGGGAGGTCGGGCTACAATGAGCAGTTCTTC CASPGRSGYNEQFF
. TRBJ1-5 TRBV11-2 few TGTGCCAGCAGCCCGGGAACCCTCAATCAGCCCCAGCATTTT CASSPGTLNQPQHF
TRBD2 TRBJ2-7 TRBV13 . TGTGCCAGCAGCTCCGGACTAGCCCTGACCTACGAGCAGTACTTC CASSSGLALTYEQYF
TRBD2 TRBJ2-3 TRBV7-8 . TGTGCCAGCAGCAGCGGGACTCCAGATACGCAGTATTTT CASSSGTPDTQYF
TRBD1 TRBJ1-5 TRBV18 few TGTGCCAGCTCATCTCAGGGGGCTTCGAGCAATCAGCCCCAGCATTTT CASSSQGASSNQPQHF
. TRBJ1-1 TRBV19 once TGTGCCAGTAGTATTCTTCCTACCAACACTGAAGCTTTCTTT CASSILPTNTEAFF
TRBD1 TRBJ1-1 TRBV9 . TGTGCCAGCAGCCCTCAGGGGGACCACACTGAAGCTTTCTTT CASSPQGDHTEAFF
TRBD2 TRBJ2-7 TRBV10-1 . TGCGCCAGCAGTGAACGGGGGACTAGCGGTACCTCCTACGAGCAGTACTTC CASSERGTSGTSYEQYF
TRBD2 TRBJ2-1 TRBV5-4 . TGTGCCAGCAGCTTGGCCCTAGCGGCTGAGCAGTTCTTC CASSLALAAEQFF
TRBD1 TRBJ1-5 TRBV6-1 few TGTGCCAGCAGTCTACAGGGGAACCAGCCCCAGCATTTT CASSLQGNQPQHF
. TRBJ1-2 TRBV5-6 . TGTGCCAGCAGCCCAAGCGGGAATAGGCCCTATGGCTACACCTTC CASSPSGNRPYGYTF
TRBD2 TRBJ2-1 TRBV11-2 . TGTGCCAGCAGCTTAGCCCGTACTAGCGGGAGTGGGAGTGAGCAGTTCTTC CASSLARTSGSGSEQFF
TRBD1 TRBJ2-2 TRBV10-1 . TGCGCCAGCAGTGGCGGACAGGGAAAGCCGAATAACACCGGGGAGCTGTTTTTT CASSGGQGKPNNTGELFF
TRBD1 TRBJ2-7 TRBV30 . TGTGCCTGGAGTAACAGGGGGCGATCCGAGCAGTACTTC CAWSNRGRSEQYF
TRBD2 TRBJ2-7 TRBV6-6 once TGTGCCAGCAGTTACAATCGGGAGGGGCACGAGCAGTACTTC CASSYNREGHEQYF
. TRBJ1-1 TRBV30 . TGTGCCTGGAGTGCACATGAGAACACTGAAGCTTTCTTT CAWSAHENTEAFF
. TRBJ1-2 TRBV18 . TGTGCCAGCTCACCGACAGGATCGCGCGGCTACACCTTC CASSPTGSRGYTF
TRBD2 TRBJ2-7 TRBV5-4 . TGTGCCAGCAGCTTGGTCGGGCTAGCGGGCTCCTACGAGCAGTACTTC CASSLVGLAGSYEQYF
TRBD2 TRBJ2-7 TRBV5-4 . TGTGCCAGCAGCGAGGCCGGGACTAGCGGGACCTACGAGCAGTACTTC CASSEAGTSGTYEQYF
TRBD2 TRBJ2-5 TRBV25-1 . TGTGCCAGCAAGGGGACTAGCGGACAAGAGACCCAGTACTTC CASKGTSGQETQYF
. TRBJ2-1 TRBV29-1 . TGCAGCGTTCCAGGACTGTACAATGAGCAGTTCTTC CSVPGLYNEQFF
. TRBJ2-1 TRBV7-9 . TGTGCCAGCAGCCGCCGGTACAATGAGCAGTTCTTC CASSRRYNEQFF
TRBD1 TRBJ1-1 TRBV11-2 . TGTGCCAGCAGCTTAGTACAGGGGAGTATCACTGAAGCTTTCTTT CASSLVQGSITEAFF
. TRBJ2-7 TRBV11-3 . TGTGCCAGCAGCTTAAGGTCGGGGTACGAGCAGTACTTC CASSLRSGYEQYF
. TRBJ2-3 TRBV7-9 . TGTTCCAGCAGCCTTGCCCGTAGGACATACTCCACAGATACGCAGTATTTT CSSSLARRTYSTDTQYF
TRBD1 TRBJ1-3 TRBV7-9 . TGTGCCAGCAGCTTATTGGGGAACAGGGGCTCTGGAAACACCATATATTTT CASSLLGNRGSGNTIYF
. TRBJ1-3 TRBV7-6 . TGTGCCAGCAGCTATGACAGGGGAAACACCATATATTTT CASSYDRGNTIYF
. TRBJ2-4 TRBV7-9 . TGTGCCAGCAGCTTATATTTAGGGGCCACACTGTTGGCCAAAAACATTCAGTACTTC CASSLYLGATLLAKNIQYF
TRBD2 TRBJ2-1 TRBV4-1 . TGCGCCAGCAGCCAAGAGAGCGGGAGTAGCTCCTACAATGAGCAGTTCTTC CASSQESGSSSYNEQFF
TRBD2 TRBJ2-1 TRBV13 . TGTGCCAGCAGCCCGAGACTAGCGGGAGCCCTGAGCGAGCAGTTCTTC CASSPRLAGALSEQFF
. TRBJ1-3 TRBV6-5 . TGTGCCAGCAGACCCACTAACTCTGGAAACACCATATATTTT CASRPTNSGNTIYF
TRBD2 TRBJ2-2 TRBV27 . TGTGCCAGCCGGGACTACAATACCGGGGAGCTGTTTTTT CASRDYNTGELFF
. TRBJ2-1 TRBV5-1 . TGCGCCAGCAGCTTAAACAGGGACCTTCGGTTCTTC CASSLNRDLRFF
TRBD1 TRBJ1-2 TRBV4-1 . TGCGCCAGCAGCCATCCCCCGATGGGACAGGGGGATCAAGGCTACACCTTC CASSHPPMGQGDQGYTF
TRBD2 TRBJ2-5 TRBV7-2 . TGTGCCAGCAGCTTAGCGGTAGCGGGAGGCCAAGAGACCCAGTACTTC CASSLAVAGGQETQYF
. TRBJ2-1 TRBV12-2 . TGTGCAAGTCGCTTTAGCCCTGTCCACGACAATGAGCAGTTCTTC CASRFSPVHDNEQFF
. TRBJ2-3 TRBV10-3 . TGTGCCATCAGTGTTAACCCCCCGGGAGAAGATACGCAGTATTTT CAISVNPPGEDTQYF
. TRBJ1-4 TRBV4-3 few TGCGCCAGCAGCCAAGACGAGAGAACTAATGAAAAACTGTTTTTT CASSQDERTNEKLFF
. TRBJ1-2 TRBV28 . TGTGCCAGCACCCAGACACAGGCCGGCTACACCTTC CASTQTQAGYTF
TRBD2 TRBJ2-1 TRBV9 . TGTGCCAGCAGTCGTAGCGGGAGCACCTACAATGAGCAGTTCTTC CASSRSGSTYNEQFF
. TRBJ2-3 TRBV11-2 . TGTGCCAGCAGCTTAGATCGACACGCCCAAGATACGCAGTATTTT CASSLDRHAQDTQYF
. TRBJ1-1 TRBV19 . TGTGCCAGTAGTTTCGGGTCGCGGGACACTGAAGCTTTCTTT CASSFGSRDTEAFF
TRBD2 TRBJ2-3 TRBV7-3 . TGTGCCAGCAGCCTGGGACTAGCCCATACCACAGATACGCAGTATTTT CASSLGLAHTTDTQYF